These 26 T cell receptor beta chains originate from one sample sequenced in a study of cytomegalovirus exposure and HLA in healthy donors (dated by TCRdb to between 2016 and 2019). To prepare the library, the immunoSEQ multiplex PCR assay was applied. For the multiplex PCR, a mixture combining 60 forward primers for TCR Vbeta segments and 13 reverse primers for TCR Jbeta segments was used. As stored in TCRdb, this immuneACCESS dataset retains in-frame rearrangements with V and J assigned. A fraction of the clones does not appear; measured against another copy, unresolved V genes explain less than half of the discrepancy, and the remainder lacks a known reason. The sample has 20,000 to 30,000 clones on record, 79% of them singletons. 4% to 5.5% of the sample rests with the top ten. The sequenced material came from PBMCs. These receptors were obtained from a male donor in good health and CMV-seronegative.

As DNA, the CDR3 is TGTGCCAGCAGCCATAGTAGCGAGCAGTACTTC. Translating it yields CASSHSSEQYF. The chain is built from TRBV28 and TRBJ2-7; D is unclear. V was trimmed by 6 bases and J by 6 bases, leaving 9 bases between them. CDR3 length: 11 residues. Germline V gene sequence: CDR1 MDHEN, CDR2 SYDVKM.

V is TRBV15 and J is TRBJ1-5, with a weak D call TRBD1 (5 bases). V was pared by 0 bases and J by 4 bases, with 10 bases between. Looked up from germline, CDR1 is LNHNV and CDR2 is YYDKDF (reference sequence). This CDR3 is built from 15 residues. The CDR3 protein is CATSRDRGFNQPQHF. The CDR3 region has the DNA TGTGCCACCAGCAGAGATAGGGGTTTTAATCAGCCCCAGCATTTT.

This clone turned up a few times. The chain links TRBV5-5 to TRBJ2-2; perhaps TRBD1 as D (8 bases). Germline V lookup: CDR1 SGHKS, CDR2 YYEKEE (reference sequence). This CDR3 has 15 residues. Trimming took 2 bases from V and 3 from J, leaving 11 bases between them. The CDR3 region has the DNA TGTGCCAGCAGCTTCACAGGGGGGGACACCGGGGAGCTGTTTTTT. The encoded protein is CASSFTGGDTGELFF.

The chain couples TRBV5-6 to TRBJ2-5; tentatively, D is TRBD2 (5 bases). Germline V lookup: CDR1 SGHDT, CDR2 YYEEEE. This CDR3 region has 14 residues. V shed 1 base and J shed 4 bases, with 11 bases lying between them. The CDR3 protein is CASSLRVEGETQYF. The CDR3 DNA is TGTGCCAGCAGCTTGCGGGTCGAGGGAGAGACCCAGTACTTC.

In this sample, this clone turned up a few times. This chain joins TRBV7-2 and TRBJ1-2; 8 nucleotides match TRBD1. The CDR3 runs to 15 residues. The V gene's germline CDR1 is SGHTA and CDR2 FQGNSA. V lost 1 base, J lost 4 bases, and 5 bases stayed unmatched. The CDR3 loop is CASSLGPGQGYGYTF. The CDR3 DNA reads TGTGCCAGCAGCTTAGGGCCAGGACAGGGCTATGGCTACACCTTC.

This clone has only a few counts. The chain is built from TRBV7-9 and TRBJ1-6; 7 positions match TRBD1. The germline V gene encodes CDR1 SEHNR and CDR2 FQNEAQ (reference sequence). V lost 4 bases, J lost 7 bases, and 7 bases stayed unmatched. The CDR3 covers 15 residues. CDR3 loop: CASSSSGTANSPLHF. CDR3 coding DNA: TGTGCCAGCAGCTCTAGTGGGACAGCGAATTCACCCCTCCACTTT.

The chain has TRBV4-2 and TRBJ2-3, with D possibly being TRBD2 (5 bases). Trimming shortened V by 0 bases and J by 2 bases, and 12 bases separated the two germline ends. The V gene's germline CDR1 is LGHNA and CDR2 YNFKEQ. This CDR3 is 16 amino acids long. The CDR3 is CASSQDRSVDTDTQYF. CDR3 DNA: TGTGCCAGCAGCCAAGATCGTAGCGTGGACACAGATACGCAGTATTTT.

The chain employs TRBV7-9 and TRBJ2-3; 8 nucleotides agree with TRBD2. CDR1 and CDR2 (germline): SEHNR, FQNEAQ (reference sequence). Losses at the gene ends were 5 bases for V and 6 bases for J; bases not matched to a gene: 13. The CDR3 is made up of 16 amino acids. CDR3 sequence reads: CASSAGPGLGVDTQYF. The CDR3 nucleotides read TGTGCCAGCAGCGCAGGACCGGGACTAGGGGTGGATACGCAGTATTTT. Looking up the rest from reference TRBV7-9 and TRBJ2-3 gives the full variable domain: DTGVSQNPRHKITKRGQNVTFRCDPISEHNRLYWYRQTLGQGPEFLTYFQNEAQLEKSRLLSDRFSAERPKGSFSTLEIQRTEQGDSAMYLCASSAGPGLGVDTQYFGPGTRLTVL.

This clone has more than one count but fewer than ten. The rearrangement uses TRBV7-3 and TRBJ2-3; D ambiguous. Germline values: CDR1 SGHTA, CDR2 FQGTGA. Trimming cost V 5 bases and J 1 base, with 28 bases left between them. The CDR3 runs 20 residues. The CDR3 protein is CASSQNAHLSRSEGTDTQYF. CDR3 DNA sequence: TGTGCCAGCAGCCAAAACGCCCACCTATCGAGGAGTGAAGGCACAGATACGCAGTATTTT. Looking up the rest from reference TRBV7-3 and TRBJ2-3 gives the full variable domain: GAGVSQTPSNKVTEKGKYVELRCDPISGHTALYWYRQSLGQGPEFLIYFQGTGAADDSGLPNDRFFAVRPEGSVSTLKIQRTERGDSAVYLCASSQNAHLSRSEGTDTQYFGPGTRLTVL.

The rearrangement links TRBV6-5 to TRBJ2-2; perhaps TRBD1 as D (5 bases). CDR3 size: 14 residues. Trimming took off 4 bases at V and 6 bases at J, with 12 bases between the two ends. Germline values: CDR1 MNHEY, CDR2 SVGAGI. The CDR3 coding sequence is TGTGCCAGCAGTTCTAAAGCAGGGCCCGGGGAGCTGTTTTTT. This encodes CASSSKAGPGELFF.

The rearrangement joins TRBV27 to TRBJ2-7; 10 positions match TRBD1. Unmatched junction bases numbered 10, after V lost 5 bases and J lost 6 bases. The CDR3 spans 15 residues. CDR1 is MNHEY and CDR2 is SMNVEV in the germline V gene (reference sequence). In DNA, the CDR3 is TGTGCCAGCAGTCCTGTCGGGACAGGGGATCCCGAGCAGTACTTC. This translates into CASSPVGTGDPEQYF.

Only one count was recorded for this clone. The gene calls are TRBV28 and TRBJ2-1, with D perhaps matching TRBD2 (5 bases). The CDR3 extends over 12 amino acids. V was clipped by 3 bases and J by 5 bases, with 5 bases between them. Per the germline V gene, CDR1 is MDHEN and CDR2 is SYDVKM. The CDR3 DNA follows: TGTGCCAGCAGTTTGGGAGACAATGAGCAGTTCTTC. Its translation is CASSLGDNEQFF.

The V gene is TRBV7-2, the J gene TRBJ1-1; TRBD1 aligns across 11 bases. Germline CDR1 SGHTA, CDR2 FQGNSA. J was trimmed by 6 bases and V by 3 bases; bases with no gene match: 6. The CDR3 length is 15 residues. This chain's CDR3 is CASSLWTGGMPEAFF. CDR3 bases: TGTGCCAGCAGCTTGTGGACAGGGGGCATGCCTGAAGCTTTCTTT.

The chain has TRBV20-1 and TRBJ1-4; TRBD1 is a possible D gene (6 bases). CDR1 and CDR2 (germline): DFQATT, SNEGSKA (reference sequence). This CDR3 is 11 amino acids long. The CDR3 spells CNRTANEKLFF. The DNA for the CDR3 is TGCAACCGGACAGCTAATGAAAAACTGTTTTTT.

This clone appeared a few times. The rearrangement joins TRBV28 to TRBJ2-5, with D perhaps matching TRBD1 (5 bases). The J call may be mistaken, given a closer DNA end match to TRBJ2-7. CDR3 length: 14 amino acids. Germline CDR1 and CDR2: MDHEN and SYDVKM. In nucleotides, the CDR3 is TGTGCCACCGGATCGGCAGGGTCTACCTACGAGCAGTACTTC. It specifies CATGSAGSTYEQYF.

The V gene is TRBV7-3, the J gene TRBJ2-5; perhaps TRBD2 as D (6 bases). This CDR3 comprises 17 residues. The V gene lost 5 bases and the J gene lost 1 base, with 20 bases spanning the gap. Germline values: CDR1 SGHTA, CDR2 FQGTGA. CDR3 region: CASSPGVGLAFQETQYF. The CDR3 DNA reads TGTGCCAGCAGCCCAGGCGTCGGGCTAGCGTTCCAAGAGACCCAGTACTTC.

This chain joins TRBV9 and TRBJ1-6; D perhaps matches TRBD1 (5 bases). CDR1 and CDR2 from the germline V gene are SGDLS and YYNGEE. The V and J ends lost 3 bases and 7 bases respectively, with 17 bases between them. The CDR3 has 16 residues. The CDR3 region is CASSASGISENSPLHF. The CDR3 DNA follows: TGTGCCAGCAGCGCCTCAGGGATCTCCGAAAATTCACCCCTCCACTTT. Combining the CDR3 with reference TRBV9 and TRBJ1-6 gives the whole variable domain DSGVTQTPKHLITATGQRVTLRCSPRSGDLSVYWYQQSLDQGLQFLIQYYNGEERAKGNILERFSAQQFPDLHSELNLSSLELGDSALYFCASSASGISENSPLHFGNGTRLTVT.

J is TRBJ2-5 and V is TRBV11-1; D unclear. The tail of the sequence fits TRBJ2-7 better, so the J call may be wrong. This CDR3 has 12 residues. Germline CDR1 and CDR2: SGHAT and FQDESV (reference sequence). CDR3: CASSPTGYEQYF. CDR3 DNA sequence: TGTGCCAGCAGCCCGACTGGCTACGAGCAGTACTTC.

V gene TRBV27 combines with J gene TRBJ2-3, with TRBD1 matching over 7 bases. The CDR3 is 17 amino acids. Per germline, CDR1 MNHEY and CDR2 SMNVEV (reference sequence). V lost 5 bases, J lost 6 bases, and 17 bases stayed unmatched. CDR3 in amino acids: CASSLGQDGVVLDTQYF. CDR3 sequence (DNA): TGTGCCAGCAGTCTTGGACAGGACGGGGTTGTTTTGGATACGCAGTATTTT.

This clone appeared a single time. The rearrangement joins TRBV5-1 to TRBJ2-3, with TRBD2 as a possible D gene (7 bases). Germline V gene data show CDR1 as SGHRS and CDR2 as YFSETQ. This CDR3 contains 13 residues. V lost 3 bases and J 8 bases, leaving 13 bases between the germline ends. The CDR3 region is CASSSSGEGTQYF. The CDR3 nucleotides are TGCGCCAGCAGCTCGTCAGGGGAGGGTACGCAGTATTTT.

The chain is built from TRBV4-3 and TRBJ2-4; unclear D gene. Trimming removed 0 bases at V and 0 bases at J, with 21 bases between. This CDR3 is built from 20 residues. Germline CDR1 and CDR2: LGHNA and YSLEER. DNA for the CDR3: TGCGCCAGCAGCCAAGATTTTGCACGACTCGCCGAATTAGCCAAAAACATTCAGTACTTC. It translates to CASSQDFARLAELAKNIQYF.

The chain is built from TRBV2 and TRBJ1-3, with D maybe TRBD1 (6 bases). CDR1 is SNHLY, CDR2 FYNNEI, per germline. This CDR3 is 15 amino acids long. V was trimmed by 5 bases and J by 4 bases, leaving 15 bases between them. The DNA for the CDR3 is TGTGCCAGCAGTCCAAAGGGGGACATCGGAAACACCATATATTTT. Translation: CASSPKGDIGNTIYF.

The chain has TRBV30 and TRBJ2-3; D not resolved. Germline CDR1 is GTSNPN and CDR2 is SVGIG (reference sequence). This CDR3 has 13 amino acids. V was trimmed by 3 bases and J by 4 bases, leaving 11 bases between them. Here the CDR3 DNA reads TGTGCCTGGAGACCCCCTGGCCCAGATACGCAGTATTTT. Its translation: CAWRPPGPDTQYF.

This chain joins TRBV19 and TRBJ2-2; 9 nucleotides align to TRBD1. The CDR3 runs 16 residues. Per the germline V gene, CDR1 is LNHDA and CDR2 is SQIVND (reference sequence). J lost 2 bases, V lost 4 bases, and 5 bases had no gene match. CDR3 protein: CASSTTGGPNTGELFF. In DNA, the CDR3 is TGTGCCAGTAGTACCACAGGGGGCCCTAACACCGGGGAGCTGTTTTTT.

This clone was observed once. The chain combines TRBV10-3 with TRBJ1-2; TRBD1 agrees at 7 bases. V lost 2 bases and J lost 0; bases outside the gene matches: 3. Germline CDR1 ENHRY, CDR2 SYGVKD. This CDR3 has 15 residues. CDR3 sequence reads: CAISEGDSPNYGYTF. DNA of the CDR3: TGTGCCATCAGTGAGGGGGACAGCCCTAACTATGGCTACACCTTC.

The V call is TRBV11-2, the J call TRBJ2-7; 7 positions match TRBD2. The CDR3 sequence is 13 residues long. Germline values: CDR1 SGHAT, CDR2 FQNNGV. Unmatched junction bases numbered 7, after V lost 6 bases and J lost 5 bases. CDR3 region: CASRTGGVHEQYF. CDR3 DNA: TGTGCCAGCAGGACGGGAGGTGTCCACGAGCAGTACTTC.